This TCR beta chain was captured by sequencing in a study of high-grade serous ovarian cancer treatment subgroups. Germline V gives CDR1 MGHRA, CDR2 YSYEKL. The V gene lost 8 bases and the J gene lost 4 bases, with 11 bases spanning the gap. The CDR3 contains 12 residues. Libraries were prepared by immunoSEQ multiplex PCR; TCRdb keeps only in-frame clonotypes and omits some of them. The data show around 3,500 clones, 68% seen once. Whole-study results and caveats: Same-patient tumor repertoires overlapped at roughly 0.1 to 0.85; different patients barely overlapped.

This clone was observed a few times. Its antigen remains unidentified. Tumor samples were taken before definitive surgery or chemotherapy. The TCR originated in a human donor with high-grade serous ovarian cancer. The source material was tumor tissue. This sequence joins TRBV4-1 and TRBJ1-1; possibly TRBD1 for D (6 bases). The CDR3 is CASPEGVTEAFF. The CDR3 bases are TGCGCCAGCCCCGAGGGGGTCACTGAAGCTTTCTTT.